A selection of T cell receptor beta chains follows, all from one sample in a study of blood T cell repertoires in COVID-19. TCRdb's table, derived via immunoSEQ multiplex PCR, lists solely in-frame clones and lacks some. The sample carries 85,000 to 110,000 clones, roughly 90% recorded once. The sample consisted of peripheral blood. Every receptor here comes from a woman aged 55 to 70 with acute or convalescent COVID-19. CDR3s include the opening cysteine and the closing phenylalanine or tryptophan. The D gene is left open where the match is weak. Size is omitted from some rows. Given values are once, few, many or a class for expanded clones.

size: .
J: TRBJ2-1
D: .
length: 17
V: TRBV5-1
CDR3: CASSPGGGGSSYNEQFF
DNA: TGCGCCAGCAGCCCGGGCGGGGGCGGAAGCTCCTACAATGAGCAGTTCTTC

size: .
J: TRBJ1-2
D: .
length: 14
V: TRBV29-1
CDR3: CSVAGQLPNYGYTF
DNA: TGCAGCGTTGCCGGACAGCTACCTAACTATGGCTACACCTTC

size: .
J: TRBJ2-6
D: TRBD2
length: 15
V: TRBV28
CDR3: CASSLAGAGANVLTF
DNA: TGTGCCAGCAGTTTAGCGGGGGCTGGGGCCAACGTCCTGACTTTC

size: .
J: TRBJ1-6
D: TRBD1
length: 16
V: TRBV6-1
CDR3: CASSEAIAGTGDNLHF
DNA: TGTGCCAGCAGTGAAGCTATCGCCGGGACAGGGGATAACCTCCACTTT

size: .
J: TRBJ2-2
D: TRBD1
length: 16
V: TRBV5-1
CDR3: CASSLATGGDTGELFF
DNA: TGCGCCAGCAGCTTGGCGACAGGGGGGGACACCGGGGAGCTGTTTTTT

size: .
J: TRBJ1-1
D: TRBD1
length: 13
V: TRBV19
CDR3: CASRDRVSPEAFF
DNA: TGTGCCAGTAGGGACAGGGTGAGCCCTGAAGCTTTCTTT

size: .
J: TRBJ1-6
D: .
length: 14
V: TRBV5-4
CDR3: CASSLAGEFLPLHF
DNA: TGTGCCAGCAGCTTGGCCGGAGAGTTCTTACCCCTCCACTTT

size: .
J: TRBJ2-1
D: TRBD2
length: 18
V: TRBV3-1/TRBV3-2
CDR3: CASSNRDLVGGAYNEQFF
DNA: TGTGCCAGCAGCAACCGGGACCTAGTGGGAGGGGCCTACAATGAGCAGTTCTTC

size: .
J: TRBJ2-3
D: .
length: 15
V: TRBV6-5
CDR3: CASSFLAIGTDTQYF
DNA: TGTGCCAGCAGCTTCCTAGCGATTGGCACAGATACGCAGTATTTT

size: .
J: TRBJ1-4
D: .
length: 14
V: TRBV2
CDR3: CASSVPGVNEKLFF
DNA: TGTGCCAGCAGTGTACCCGGAGTTAATGAAAAACTGTTTTTT

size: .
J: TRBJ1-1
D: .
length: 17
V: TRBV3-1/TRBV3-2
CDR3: CASSQGTGLVMNTEAFF
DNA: TGTGCCAGCAGCCAGGGTACAGGGTTGGTGATGAACACTGAAGCTTTCTTT

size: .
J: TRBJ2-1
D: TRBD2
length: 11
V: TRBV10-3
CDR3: CAISEAGDPFF
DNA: TGTGCCATCAGTGAGGCGGGAGATCCGTTCTTC

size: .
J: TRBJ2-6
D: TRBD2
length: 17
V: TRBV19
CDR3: CASTGILGLGGANVLTF
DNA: TGTGCCAGTACGGGCATTTTAGGACTAGGTGGGGCCAACGTCCTGACTTTC

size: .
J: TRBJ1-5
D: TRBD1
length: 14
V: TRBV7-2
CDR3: CASSLPGQVRPQHF
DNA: TGTGCCAGCAGCTTACCCGGACAGGTTAGGCCCCAGCATTTT

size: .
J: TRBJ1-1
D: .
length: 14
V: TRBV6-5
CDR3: CASSRQYGSTEAFF
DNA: TGTGCCAGCAGTAGACAGTACGGAAGCACTGAAGCTTTCTTT

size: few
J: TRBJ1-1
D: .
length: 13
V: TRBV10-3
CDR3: CAISWTADTEAFF
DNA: TGTGCCATCAGTTGGACAGCCGACACTGAAGCTTTCTTT

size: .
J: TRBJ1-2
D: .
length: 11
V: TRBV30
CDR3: CAWSTGVGYTF
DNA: TGTGCCTGGAGTACCGGGGTTGGCTACACCTTC

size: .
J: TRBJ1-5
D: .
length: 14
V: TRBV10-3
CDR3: CAISSGQSNQPQHF
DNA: TGTGCCATCAGCTCCGGACAGAGCAATCAGCCCCAGCATTTT

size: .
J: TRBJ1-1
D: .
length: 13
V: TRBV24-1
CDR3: CATSDGTRLGAFF
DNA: TGTGCCACCAGTGATGGGACTCGATTGGGAGCTTTCTTT

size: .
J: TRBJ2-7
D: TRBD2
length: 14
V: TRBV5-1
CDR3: CASSSGTSGSEQYF
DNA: TGCGCCAGCAGCTCCGGGACTAGCGGGTCCGAGCAGTACTTC

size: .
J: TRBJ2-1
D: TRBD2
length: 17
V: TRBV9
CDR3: CASSVATSGRLDNEQFF
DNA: TGTGCCAGCAGCGTCGCGACTAGCGGGAGGTTGGACAATGAGCAGTTCTTC

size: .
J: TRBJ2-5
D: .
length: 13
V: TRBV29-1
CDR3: CSVDARSVETQYF
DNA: TGCAGCGTTGATGCTCGGTCGGTGGAGACCCAGTACTTC

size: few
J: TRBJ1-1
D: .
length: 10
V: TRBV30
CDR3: CAWVGPEAFF
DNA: TGTGCCTGGGTGGGCCCTGAAGCTTTCTTT

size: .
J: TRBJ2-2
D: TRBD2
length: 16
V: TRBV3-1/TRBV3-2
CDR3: CASSHPTSGYTGELFF
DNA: TGTGCCAGCAGCCACCCGACTAGCGGGTACACCGGGGAGCTGTTTTTT

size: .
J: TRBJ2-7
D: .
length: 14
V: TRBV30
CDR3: CAWSRRQGSYEQYF
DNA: TGTGCCTGGAGTAGACGGCAGGGCTCCTACGAGCAGTACTTC

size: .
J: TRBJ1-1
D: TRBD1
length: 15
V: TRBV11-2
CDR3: CASSPRTGGNTEAFF
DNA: TGTGCCAGCAGCCCCAGGACAGGGGGGAACACTGAAGCTTTCTTT

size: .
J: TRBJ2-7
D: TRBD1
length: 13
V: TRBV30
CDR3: CAWSGTGRTEQYF
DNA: TGTGCCTGGAGTGGGACAGGGCGTACGGAGCAGTACTTC

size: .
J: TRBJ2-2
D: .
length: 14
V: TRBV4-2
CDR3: CASSQVAETGELFF
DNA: TGTGCCAGCAGCCAAGTGGCTGAAACCGGGGAGCTGTTTTTT

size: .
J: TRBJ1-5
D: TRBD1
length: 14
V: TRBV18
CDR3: CASSPPGGGKPQHF
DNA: TGTGCCAGCTCACCTCCAGGGGGCGGAAAGCCCCAGCATTTT

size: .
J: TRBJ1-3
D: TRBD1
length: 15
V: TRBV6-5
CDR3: CASSYSKQGKNTIYF
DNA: TGTGCCAGCAGTTACTCGAAACAGGGGAAAAACACCATATATTTT

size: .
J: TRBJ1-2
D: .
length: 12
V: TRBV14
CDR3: CASSPPGVGYTF
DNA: TGTGCCAGCAGCCCCCCAGGTGTTGGCTACACCTTC

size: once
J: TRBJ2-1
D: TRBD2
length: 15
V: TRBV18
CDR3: CASSPTSGRTNEQFF
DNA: TGTGCCAGCTCACCAACTAGCGGGAGGACCAATGAGCAGTTCTTC

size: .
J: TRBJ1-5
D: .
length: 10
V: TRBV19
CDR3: CATGLQPQHF
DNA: TGTGCCACCGGTCTCCAGCCCCAGCATTTT

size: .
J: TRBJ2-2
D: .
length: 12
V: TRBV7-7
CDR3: CASSPYTGELFF
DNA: TGTGCTAGCAGCCCCTACACCGGGGAGCTGTTTTTT

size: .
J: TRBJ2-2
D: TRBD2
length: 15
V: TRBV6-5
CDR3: CASNPGTTNTGELFF
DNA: TGTGCCAGCAACCCCGGGACTACGAACACCGGGGAGCTGTTTTTT

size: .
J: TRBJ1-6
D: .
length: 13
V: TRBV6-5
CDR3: CASKGRVYSPLHF
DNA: TGTGCCAGCAAGGGCAGGGTTTATTCACCCCTCCACTTT

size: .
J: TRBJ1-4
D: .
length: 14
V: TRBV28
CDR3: CASSFRLGGEKLFF
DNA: TGTGCCAGCAGCTTTAGGCTCGGCGGTGAAAAACTGTTTTTT

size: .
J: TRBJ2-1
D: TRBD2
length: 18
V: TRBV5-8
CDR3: CASGSQGTSDYSYNEQFF
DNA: TGTGCCAGCGGGAGCCAGGGGACTAGCGATTACTCCTACAATGAGCAGTTCTTC

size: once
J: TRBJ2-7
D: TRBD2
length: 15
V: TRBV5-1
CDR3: CASRSSGRGSYEQYF
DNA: TGCGCCAGCAGGTCTAGCGGGAGGGGGTCCTACGAGCAGTACTTC

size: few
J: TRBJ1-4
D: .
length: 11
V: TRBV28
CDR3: CASSPGRRLFF
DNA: TGTGCCAGCAGTCCCGGGAGAAGGCTGTTTTTT

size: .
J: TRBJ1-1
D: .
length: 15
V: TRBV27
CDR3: CASSPGGGPVPEAFF
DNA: TGTGCCAGCAGTCCCGGGGGAGGGCCAGTCCCTGAAGCTTTCTTT